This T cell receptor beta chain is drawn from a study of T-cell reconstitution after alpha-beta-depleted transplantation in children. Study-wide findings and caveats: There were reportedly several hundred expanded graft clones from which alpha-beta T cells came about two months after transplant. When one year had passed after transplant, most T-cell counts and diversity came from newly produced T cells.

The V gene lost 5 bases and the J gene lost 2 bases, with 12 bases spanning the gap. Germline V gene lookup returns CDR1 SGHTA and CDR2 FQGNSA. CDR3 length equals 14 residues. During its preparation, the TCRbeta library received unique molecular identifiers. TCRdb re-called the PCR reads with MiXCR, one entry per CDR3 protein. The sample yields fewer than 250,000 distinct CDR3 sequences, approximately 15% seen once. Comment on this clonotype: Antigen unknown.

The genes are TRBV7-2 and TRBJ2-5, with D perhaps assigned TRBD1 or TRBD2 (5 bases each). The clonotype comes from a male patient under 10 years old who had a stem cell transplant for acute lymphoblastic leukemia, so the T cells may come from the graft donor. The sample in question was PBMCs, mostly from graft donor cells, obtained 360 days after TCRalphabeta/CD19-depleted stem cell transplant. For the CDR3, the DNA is TGTGCCAGCAGCCCGAGAGGGGTGCAAGAGACCCAGTACTTC. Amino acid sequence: CASSPRGVQETQYF.